This TCR beta chain was recovered during a study of T-cell memory formation after mild COVID-19. Whole-study context: Largely donor-specific TCR clusters were found.

TCRdb re-called the 5' RACE reads through MiXCR, storing one row per CDR3 protein. Of under 450,000 distinct CDR3 sequences listed, more than 20% are singletons. General study findings and limits: Pre-infection memory carried some responding clones, suggesting that cross-reactive memory joined. Contracting clones localized mainly to CM and EM when CD4+ and mainly to EMRA when CD8+.

There are a few counts of this clonotype. Antigen: not known. Material for sequencing was PBMCs or a T cell subset sorted from them (not recorded which). This clonotype originated in a man aged 18 to 29 who had mild COVID-19 (a few samples of this study predate the infection). Cell type and time point are not known.

This CDR3 reads CASSGQGGDQPQHF. The CDR3 bases are TGTGCCAGCAGTGGACAGGGGGGAGATCAGCCCCAGCATTTT. The chain joins TRBV6-6 to TRBJ1-5, with 10 bases identical to TRBD1. Germline CDR1 MNHNY, CDR2 SVGAGI (reference sequence). J lost 5 bases, V lost 5 bases, and 3 bases had no gene match. The CDR3 extends over 14 amino acids.